This entry lists 7 T cell receptor gamma chains sequenced from one sample in a study of gamma-delta T cells after stem cell transplantation. TCRdb redid the clone calls on the RT-PCR reads with CATT. The sample yields some 910 gamma-chain clones, roughly 33% seen once. Sequenced input: gamma-delta T cells. These receptors originate from a human donor. It is not recorded whose cells these are; they may come from a transplant donor.

This clone was detected a few times. The chain couples TRGV9 to TRGJP. Because TCRdb records no J gene, it was assigned here through a match of the DNA to germline. Germline trimming cut 2 bases from V and 1 base from J; bases unmatched to any gene: 2. The CDR3 has 17 residues. Germline V gives CDR1 GITISATS, CDR2 ISYDGTV (reference sequence). The CDR3 sequence: CALWEGGQELGKKIKVF. The DNA of the CDR3 is TGTGCCTTGTGGGAGGGGGGGCAAGAGTTGGGCAAAAAAATCAAGGTATTT.

The gene calls are TRGV9 and TRGJP. Germline matching of the DNA provided the J gene here, since TCRdb leaves it blank. CDR3 length: 17 amino acids. Per the germline V gene, CDR1 is GITISATS and CDR2 is ISYDGTV (reference sequence). Trimming took 0 bases from V and 7 from J; bases not matched to a gene: 6. CDR3 loop: CALWEVQDELGKKIKVF. CDR3 DNA sequence: TGTGCCTTGTGGGAGGTGCAAGATGAGTTGGGCAAAAAAATCAAGGTATTT.

CDR3 nucleotide sequence: TGTGCCTTGTGGGAGCTAGTTCCCTCCGGGTTGGGCAAAAAAATCAAGGTATTT. As protein: CALWELVPSGLGKKIKVF. The gene calls are TRGV9 and TRGJP. Here the J gene came from matching the DNA to germline, since TCRdb omits it. Per germline, CDR1 GITISATS and CDR2 ISYDGTV (reference sequence). This CDR3 is 18 amino acids long. J lost 9 bases, V lost 3 bases, and 14 bases had no gene match.

This clone was picked up a small number of times. V and J are TRGV9 and TRGJP. TCRdb gives no J gene; it was assigned here by matching the DNA to germline. The CDR3 contains 17 residues. V dropped 2 bases and J dropped 7; count of bases not matched to a gene: 8. Germline V gene data show CDR1 as GITISATS and CDR2 as ISYDGTV (reference sequence). The CDR3 loop reads CALWEEVGELGKKIKVF. Written as DNA, the CDR3 is TGTGCCTTGTGGGAGGAGGTGGGGGAGTTGGGCAAAAAAATCAAGGTATTT.

Comment on this clone: This may stem from a read error, because a much larger clone lies one nucleotide away. The chain links TRGV2 to TRGJ1 or TRGJ2. TCRdb carries no J gene annotation; the J gene was assigned here by matching the DNA with germline. There are 15 residues in the CDR3. Germline-derived CDR1 and CDR2 are EGSNGY and YDSYNSKV. The CDR3 DNA sequence: TGTGCCACCTGGGACGGTCTGCGGTGCGCTTATAGGAAACTCTTT. It specifies CATWDGLRCAYRKLF.

Comment on this clone: The same CDR3 also results from other DNA sequences found in this sample. The chain links TRGV9 to TRGJP. The J gene, left out of TCRdb, was set here by checking the DNA against germline. CDR1 GITISATS and CDR2 ISYDGTV come from the germline V gene (reference sequence). This CDR3 region has 17 residues. The trim removed 1 base at V and 9 bases at J, leaving 9 bases unmatched. The CDR3 protein is CALWEVPDGLGKKIKVF. The DNA for the CDR3 is TGTGCCTTGTGGGAGGTCCCTGATGGGTTGGGCAAAAAAATCAAGGTATTT.

A note on this clone: TCRdb's protein, taken from a much larger clone, differs from this DNA's translation at residue 14, likely owing to a read error; the protein displayed comes from the DNA. Other DNA sequences in this specimen translate into the identical CDR3. There is no J gene call, but TRGV9 is given as the V gene. The CDR3 runs to 16 residues. Germline V gene data show CDR1 as GITISATS and CDR2 as ISYDGTV (reference sequence). The CDR3 here is CALWEVQELGKKIEVF. CDR3 in DNA: TGTGCCTTGTGGGAGGTGCAGGAGTTGGGCAAAAAAATCGAGGTATTT.